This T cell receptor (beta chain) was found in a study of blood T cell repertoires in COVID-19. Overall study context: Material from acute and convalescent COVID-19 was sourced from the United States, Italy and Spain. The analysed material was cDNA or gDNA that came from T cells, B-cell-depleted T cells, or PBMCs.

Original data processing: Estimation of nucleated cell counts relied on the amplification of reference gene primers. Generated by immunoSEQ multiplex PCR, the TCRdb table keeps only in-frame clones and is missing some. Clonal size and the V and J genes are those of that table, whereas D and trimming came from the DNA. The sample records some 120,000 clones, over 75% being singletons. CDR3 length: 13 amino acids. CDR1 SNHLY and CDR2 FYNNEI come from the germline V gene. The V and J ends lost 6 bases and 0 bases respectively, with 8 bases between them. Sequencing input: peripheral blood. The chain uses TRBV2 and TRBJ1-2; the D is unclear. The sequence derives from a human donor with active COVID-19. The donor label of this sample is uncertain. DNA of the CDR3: TGTGCCAGCAGGAGAGAAGCTAACTATGGCTACACCTTC. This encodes CASRREANYGYTF. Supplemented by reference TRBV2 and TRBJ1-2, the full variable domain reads EPEVTQTPSHQVTQMGQEVILRCVPISNHLYFYWYRQILGQKVEFLVSFYNNEISEKSEIFDDQFSVERPDGSNFTLKIRSTKLEDSAMYFCASRREANYGYTFGSGTRLTVV.